This record looks at one T cell receptor (beta chain) sequence and its context. The data were taken from a study of T cell changes during pregnancy in multiple sclerosis. TCRdb keeps only in-frame clones here, not all; method: immunoSEQ multiplex PCR. The top ten clones hold more than 1.4% of a sample with 43,000 or so clones, roughly 93% of them seen once. This clonotype was obtained from a female donor with multiple sclerosis, enrolled in a pregnancy study. The material sequenced was PBMCs (not recorded whether the cells were cultured).

The CDR3 DNA reads TGCGCCAGCAGCACCGGGACTAGCGGGAGCACCTCTGGGGCCAACGTCCTGACTTTC. Translating it yields CASSTGTSGSTSGANVLTF. The chain employs TRBV4-1 and TRBJ2-6; 14 bases agree with TRBD2. CDR1 and CDR2 (germline): MGHRA, YSYEKL. CDR3 size: 19 residues. V gave up 5 bases and J gave up 0 bases; unmatched junction bases: 6.